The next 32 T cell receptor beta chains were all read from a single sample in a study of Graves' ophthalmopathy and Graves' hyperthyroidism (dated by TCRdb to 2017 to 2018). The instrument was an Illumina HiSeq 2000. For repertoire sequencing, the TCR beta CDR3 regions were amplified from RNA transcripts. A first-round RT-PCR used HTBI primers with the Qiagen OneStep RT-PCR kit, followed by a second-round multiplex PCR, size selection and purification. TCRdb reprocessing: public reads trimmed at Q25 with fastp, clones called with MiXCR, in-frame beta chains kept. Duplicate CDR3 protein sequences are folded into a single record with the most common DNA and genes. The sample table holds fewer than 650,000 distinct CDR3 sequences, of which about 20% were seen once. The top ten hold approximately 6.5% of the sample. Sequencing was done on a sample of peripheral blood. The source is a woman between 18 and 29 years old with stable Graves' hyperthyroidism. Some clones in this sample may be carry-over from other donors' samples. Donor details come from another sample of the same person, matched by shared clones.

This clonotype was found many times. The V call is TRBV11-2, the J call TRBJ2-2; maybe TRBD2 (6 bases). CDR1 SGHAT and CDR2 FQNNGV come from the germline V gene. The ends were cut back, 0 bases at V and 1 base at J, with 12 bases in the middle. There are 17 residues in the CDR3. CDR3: CASSLDRIAVNTGELFF. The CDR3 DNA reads TGTGCCAGCAGCTTAGATAGGATAGCGGTGAACACCGGGGAGCTGTTTTTT.

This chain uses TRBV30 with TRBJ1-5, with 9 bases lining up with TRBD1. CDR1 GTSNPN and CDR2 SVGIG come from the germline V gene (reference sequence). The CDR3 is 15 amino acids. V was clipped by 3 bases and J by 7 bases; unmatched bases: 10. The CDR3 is CAWRDRDRAHQPQHF. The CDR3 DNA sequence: TGTGCCTGGAGGGACCGGGACAGGGCCCACCAGCCCCAGCATTTT.

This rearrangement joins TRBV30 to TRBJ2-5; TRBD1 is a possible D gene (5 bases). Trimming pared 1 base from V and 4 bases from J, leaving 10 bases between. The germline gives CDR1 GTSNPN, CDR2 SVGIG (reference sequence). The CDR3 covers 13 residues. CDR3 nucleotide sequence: TGTGCCTGGAGTGGGCAGGGATTAGAGACCCAGTACTTC. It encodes CAWSGQGLETQYF.

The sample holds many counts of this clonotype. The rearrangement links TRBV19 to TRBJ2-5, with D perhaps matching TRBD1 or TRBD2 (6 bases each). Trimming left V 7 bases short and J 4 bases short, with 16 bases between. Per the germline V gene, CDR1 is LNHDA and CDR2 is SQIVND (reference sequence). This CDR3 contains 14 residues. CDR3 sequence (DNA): TGTGCCAGTACCGAGCGACGGGGGCGAGAGACCCAGTACTTC. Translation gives CASTERRGRETQYF.

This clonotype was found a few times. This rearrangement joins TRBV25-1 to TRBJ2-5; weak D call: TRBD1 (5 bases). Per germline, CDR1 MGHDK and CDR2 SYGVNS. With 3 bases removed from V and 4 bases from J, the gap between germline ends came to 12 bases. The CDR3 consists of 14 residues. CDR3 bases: TGTGCCAGCAGTGATACAGGTTGGGGAGAGACCCAGTACTTC. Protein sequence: CASSDTGWGETQYF.

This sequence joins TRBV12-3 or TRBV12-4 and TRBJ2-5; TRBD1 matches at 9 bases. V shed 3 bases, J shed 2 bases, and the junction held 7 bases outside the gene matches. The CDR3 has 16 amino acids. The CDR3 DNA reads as TGTGCCAGCAGTTTGCCCTCCGGACAGGGGCAAGAGACCCAGTACTTC. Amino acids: CASSLPSGQGQETQYF.

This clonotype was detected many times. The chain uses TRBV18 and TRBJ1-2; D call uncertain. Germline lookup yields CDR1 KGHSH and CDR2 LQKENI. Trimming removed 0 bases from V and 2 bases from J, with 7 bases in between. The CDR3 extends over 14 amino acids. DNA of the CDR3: TGTGCCAGCTCACCACCGCTGGAGAACTATGGCTACACCTTC. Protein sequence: CASSPPLENYGYTF.

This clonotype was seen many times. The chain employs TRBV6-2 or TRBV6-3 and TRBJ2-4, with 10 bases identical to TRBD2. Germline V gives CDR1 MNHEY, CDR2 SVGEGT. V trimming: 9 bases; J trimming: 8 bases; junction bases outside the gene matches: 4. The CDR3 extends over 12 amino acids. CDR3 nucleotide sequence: TGTGCCAGTAGGACTAGCGGATACATTCAGTACTTC. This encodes CASRTSGYIQYF.

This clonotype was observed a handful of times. The CDR3: CASSQVLAGVYEQYF. CDR3 in DNA: TGTGCCAGCAGCCAAGTACTAGCGGGGGTCTACGAGCAGTACTTC. V is TRBV3-1 and J is TRBJ2-7; 11 bases fit TRBD2. Germline trimming cut 1 base from V and 3 bases from J; bases unmatched to any gene: 2. Germline V gene sequence: CDR1 LGHDT, CDR2 YNNKEL (reference sequence). The CDR3 is made up of 15 amino acids.

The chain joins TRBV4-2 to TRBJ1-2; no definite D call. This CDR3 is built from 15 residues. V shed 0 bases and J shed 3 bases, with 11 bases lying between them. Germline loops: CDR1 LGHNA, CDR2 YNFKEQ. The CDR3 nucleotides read TGTGCCAGCAGCCAAGATGGCAGCTTTGACTATGGCTACACCTTC. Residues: CASSQDGSFDYGYTF.

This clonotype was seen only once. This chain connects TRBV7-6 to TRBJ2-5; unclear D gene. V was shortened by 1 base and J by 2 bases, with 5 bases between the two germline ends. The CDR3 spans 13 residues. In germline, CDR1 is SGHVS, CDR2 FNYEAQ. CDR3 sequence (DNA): TGTGCCAGCAGCTTAGTTACGCAAGAGACCCAGTACTTC. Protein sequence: CASSLVTQETQYF.

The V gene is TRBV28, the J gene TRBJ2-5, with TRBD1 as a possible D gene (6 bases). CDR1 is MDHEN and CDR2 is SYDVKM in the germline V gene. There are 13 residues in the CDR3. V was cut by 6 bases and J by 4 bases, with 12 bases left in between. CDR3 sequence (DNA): TGTGCCAGCAGGCACCCAGGGGTAGAGACCCAGTACTTC. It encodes CASRHPGVETQYF.

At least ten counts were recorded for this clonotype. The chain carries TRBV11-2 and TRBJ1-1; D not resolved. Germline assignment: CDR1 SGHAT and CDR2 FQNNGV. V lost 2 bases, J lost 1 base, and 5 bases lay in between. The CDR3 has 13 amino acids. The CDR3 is CASSLQQNTEAFF. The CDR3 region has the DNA TGTGCCAGCAGCTTACAGCAGAACACTGAAGCTTTCTTT.

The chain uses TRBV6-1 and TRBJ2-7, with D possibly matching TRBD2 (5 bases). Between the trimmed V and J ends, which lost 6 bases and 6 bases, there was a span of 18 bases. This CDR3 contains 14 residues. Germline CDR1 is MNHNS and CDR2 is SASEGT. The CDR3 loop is CASSFQAREGEQYF. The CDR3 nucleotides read TGTGCCAGCAGCTTCCAGGCCCGGGAAGGCGAGCAGTACTTC.

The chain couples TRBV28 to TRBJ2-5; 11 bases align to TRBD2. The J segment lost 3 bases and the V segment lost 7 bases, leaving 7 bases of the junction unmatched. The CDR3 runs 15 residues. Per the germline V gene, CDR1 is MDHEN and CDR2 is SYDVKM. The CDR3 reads CASTSGLAVEETQYF. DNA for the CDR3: TGTGCCAGCACCTCGGGACTAGCGGTCGAAGAGACCCAGTACTTC.

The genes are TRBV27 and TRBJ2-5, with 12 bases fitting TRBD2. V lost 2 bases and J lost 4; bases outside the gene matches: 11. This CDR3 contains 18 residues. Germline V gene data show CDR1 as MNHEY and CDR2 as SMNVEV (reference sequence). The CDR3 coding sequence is TGTGCCAGCAGTTTAAGAACTAGCGGGGGGCTCGGGGGAGAGACCCAGTACTTC. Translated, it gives CASSLRTSGGLGGETQYF.

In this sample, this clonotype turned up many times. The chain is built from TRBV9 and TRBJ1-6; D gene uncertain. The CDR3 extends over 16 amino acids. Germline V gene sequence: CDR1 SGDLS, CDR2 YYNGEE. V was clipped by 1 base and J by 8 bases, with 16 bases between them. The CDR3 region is CASSVTGGFQYSPLHF. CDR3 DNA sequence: TGTGCCAGCAGCGTAACTGGTGGGTTCCAGTATTCACCCCTCCACTTT.

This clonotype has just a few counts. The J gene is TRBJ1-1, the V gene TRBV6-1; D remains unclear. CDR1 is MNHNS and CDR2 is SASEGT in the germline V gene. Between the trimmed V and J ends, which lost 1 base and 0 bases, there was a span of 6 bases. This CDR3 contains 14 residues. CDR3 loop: CASSEGRLNTEAFF. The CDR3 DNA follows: TGTGCCAGCAGTGAAGGCCGGTTGAACACTGAAGCTTTCTTT.

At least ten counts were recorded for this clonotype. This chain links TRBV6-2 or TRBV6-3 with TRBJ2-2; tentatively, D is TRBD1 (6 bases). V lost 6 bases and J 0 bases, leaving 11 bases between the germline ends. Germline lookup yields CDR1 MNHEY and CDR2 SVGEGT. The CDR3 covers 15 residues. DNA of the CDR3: TGTGCCAGCAGCGGTAGGGGGTCGAACACCGGGGAGCTGTTTTTT. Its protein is CASSGRGSNTGELFF.

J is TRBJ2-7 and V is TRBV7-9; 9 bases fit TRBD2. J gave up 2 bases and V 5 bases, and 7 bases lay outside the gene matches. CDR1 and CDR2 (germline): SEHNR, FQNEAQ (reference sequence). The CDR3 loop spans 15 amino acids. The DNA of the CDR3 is TGTGCCAGCAGCCCATTAGCGGGAGCCCCCTACGAGCAGTACTTC. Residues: CASSPLAGAPYEQYF.

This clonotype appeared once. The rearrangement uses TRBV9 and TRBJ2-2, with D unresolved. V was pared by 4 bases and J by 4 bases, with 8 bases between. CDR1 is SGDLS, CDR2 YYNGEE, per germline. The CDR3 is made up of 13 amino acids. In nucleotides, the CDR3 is TGTGCCAGCAGCCGACAAGCCACCGGGGAGCTGTTTTTT. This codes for CASSRQATGELFF.

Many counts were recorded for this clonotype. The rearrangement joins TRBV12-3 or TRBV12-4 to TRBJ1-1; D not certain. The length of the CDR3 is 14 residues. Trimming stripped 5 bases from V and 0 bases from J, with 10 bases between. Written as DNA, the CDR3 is TGTGCCAGCAGTACAAACAGCTTGAACACTGAAGCTTTCTTT. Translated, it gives CASSTNSLNTEAFF.

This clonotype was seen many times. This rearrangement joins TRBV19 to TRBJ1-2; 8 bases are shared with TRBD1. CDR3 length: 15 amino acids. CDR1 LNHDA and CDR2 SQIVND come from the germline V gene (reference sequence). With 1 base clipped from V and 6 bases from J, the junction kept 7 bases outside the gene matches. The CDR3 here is CASSIVGQGADGYTF. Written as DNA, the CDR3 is TGTGCCAGTAGTATAGTTGGGCAGGGGGCTGATGGCTACACCTTC.

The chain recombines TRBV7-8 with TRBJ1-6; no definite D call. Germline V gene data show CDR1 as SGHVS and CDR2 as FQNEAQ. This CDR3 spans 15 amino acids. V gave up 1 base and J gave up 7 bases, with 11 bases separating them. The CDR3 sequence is CASSLDVPRNSPLHF. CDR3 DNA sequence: TGTGCCAGCAGCTTAGATGTCCCCCGGAATTCACCCCTCCACTTT.

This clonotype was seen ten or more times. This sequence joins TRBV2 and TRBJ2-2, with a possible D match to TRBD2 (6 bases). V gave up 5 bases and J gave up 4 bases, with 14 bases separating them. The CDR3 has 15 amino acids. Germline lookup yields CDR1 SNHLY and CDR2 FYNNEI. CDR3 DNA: TGTGCCAGCAGTCAGGAGGGGCGGATCACCGGGGAGCTGTTTTTT. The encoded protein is CASSQEGRITGELFF.

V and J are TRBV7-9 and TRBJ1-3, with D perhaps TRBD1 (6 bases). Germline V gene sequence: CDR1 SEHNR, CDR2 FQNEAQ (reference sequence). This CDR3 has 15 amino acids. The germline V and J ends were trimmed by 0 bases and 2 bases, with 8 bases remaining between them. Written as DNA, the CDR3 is TGTGCCAGCAGCTTAGCCCGGACAGCTGGAAACACCATATATTTT. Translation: CASSLARTAGNTIYF.

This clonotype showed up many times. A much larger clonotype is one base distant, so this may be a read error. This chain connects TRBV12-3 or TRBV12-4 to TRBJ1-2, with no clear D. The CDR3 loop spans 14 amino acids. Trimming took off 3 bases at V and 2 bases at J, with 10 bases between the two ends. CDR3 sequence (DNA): TGTGCCAGCAGTTTTGGGAATGAGAACTATGGCTACACCTTC. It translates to CASSFGNENYGYTF.

The CDR3 protein is CASGLDTNTEAFF. The CDR3, as DNA: TGTGCCAGCGGGCTGGACACGAACACTGAAGCTTTCTTT. V and J are TRBV12-3 or TRBV12-4 and TRBJ1-1, with a possible D match to TRBD1 (5 bases). V was clipped by 8 bases and J by 1 base, with 11 bases between them. There are 13 residues in the CDR3.

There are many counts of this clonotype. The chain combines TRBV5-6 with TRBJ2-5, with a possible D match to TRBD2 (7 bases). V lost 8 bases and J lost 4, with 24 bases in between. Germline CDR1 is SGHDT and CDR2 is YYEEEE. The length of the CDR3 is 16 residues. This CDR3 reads CASLERGGRISETQYF. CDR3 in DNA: TGTGCCAGTCTGGAAAGGGGGGGGCGCATATCAGAGACCCAGTACTTC.

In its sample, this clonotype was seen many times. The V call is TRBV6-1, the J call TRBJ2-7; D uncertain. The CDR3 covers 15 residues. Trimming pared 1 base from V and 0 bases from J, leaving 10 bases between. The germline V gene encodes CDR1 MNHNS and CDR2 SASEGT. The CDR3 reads CASSEGRAPSYEQYF. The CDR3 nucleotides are TGTGCCAGCAGTGAAGGACGCGCGCCCTCCTACGAGCAGTACTTC.

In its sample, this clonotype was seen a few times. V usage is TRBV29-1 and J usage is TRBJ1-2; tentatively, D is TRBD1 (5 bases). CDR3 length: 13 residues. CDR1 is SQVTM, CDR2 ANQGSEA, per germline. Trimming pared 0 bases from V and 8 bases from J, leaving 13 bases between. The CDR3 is CSVEEMWGVGYTF. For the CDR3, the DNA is TGCAGCGTTGAAGAGATGTGGGGCGTCGGCTACACCTTC.

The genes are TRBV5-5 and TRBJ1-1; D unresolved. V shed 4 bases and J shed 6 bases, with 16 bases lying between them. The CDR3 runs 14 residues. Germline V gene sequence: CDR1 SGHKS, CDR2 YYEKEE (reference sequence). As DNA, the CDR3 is TGTGCCAGCAGCGACCCCACTTCTTCGGCTGAAGCTTTCTTT. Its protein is CASSDPTSSAEAFF.